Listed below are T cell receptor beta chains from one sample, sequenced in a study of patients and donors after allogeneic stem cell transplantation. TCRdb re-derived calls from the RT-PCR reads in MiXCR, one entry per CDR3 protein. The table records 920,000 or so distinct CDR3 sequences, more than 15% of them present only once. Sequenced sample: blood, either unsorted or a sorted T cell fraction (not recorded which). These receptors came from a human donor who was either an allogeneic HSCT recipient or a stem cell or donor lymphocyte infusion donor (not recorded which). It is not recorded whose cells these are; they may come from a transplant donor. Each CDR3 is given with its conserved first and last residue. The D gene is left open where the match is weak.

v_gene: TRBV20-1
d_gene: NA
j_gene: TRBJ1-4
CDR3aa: CSARDWVREDEKLFF

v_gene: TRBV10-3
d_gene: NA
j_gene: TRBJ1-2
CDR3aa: CAISESGGNYGYTF

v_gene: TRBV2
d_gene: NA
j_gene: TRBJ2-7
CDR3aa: CASSVEYEQYF

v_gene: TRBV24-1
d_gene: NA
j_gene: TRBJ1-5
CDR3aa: CATSEAGNQPQHF

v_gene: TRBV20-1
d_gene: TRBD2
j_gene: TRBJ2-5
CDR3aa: CSATPPLAGEETQYF

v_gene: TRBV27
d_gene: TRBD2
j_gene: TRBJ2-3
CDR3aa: CASSGTSGDHTDTQYF

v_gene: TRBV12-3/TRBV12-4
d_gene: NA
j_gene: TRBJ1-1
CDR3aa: CASTPDRGSTEAFF

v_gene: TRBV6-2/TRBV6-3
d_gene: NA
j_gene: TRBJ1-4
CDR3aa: CASSYVTATNEKLFF

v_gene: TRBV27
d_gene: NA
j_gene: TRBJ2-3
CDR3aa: CASSSTADTQYF

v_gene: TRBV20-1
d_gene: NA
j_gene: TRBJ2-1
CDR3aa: CSAGRPGGTSNEQFF

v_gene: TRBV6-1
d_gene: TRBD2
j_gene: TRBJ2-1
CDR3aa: CATGRGGLDEQFF

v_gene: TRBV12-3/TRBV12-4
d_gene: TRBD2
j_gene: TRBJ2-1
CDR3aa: CASSLWNWSAAGHNEQFF

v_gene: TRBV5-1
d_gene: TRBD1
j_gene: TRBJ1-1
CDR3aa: CASSSGTGDSAFF

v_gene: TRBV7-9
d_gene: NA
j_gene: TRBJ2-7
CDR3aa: CASSSSDLEQYF

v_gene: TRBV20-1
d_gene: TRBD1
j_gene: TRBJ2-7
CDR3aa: CSARGIGTGDYEQYF

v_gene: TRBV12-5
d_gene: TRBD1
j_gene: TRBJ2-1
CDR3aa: CATTPGQGPYNEQFF

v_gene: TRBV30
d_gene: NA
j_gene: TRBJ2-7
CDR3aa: CAWNRDNYEQYF

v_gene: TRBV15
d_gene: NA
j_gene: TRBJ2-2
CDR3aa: CATSAIWVTGELFF

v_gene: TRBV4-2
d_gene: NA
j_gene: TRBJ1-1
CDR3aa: CASSQHRTANTEAFF

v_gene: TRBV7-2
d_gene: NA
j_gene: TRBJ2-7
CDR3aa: CASSSDRWDYEQYF

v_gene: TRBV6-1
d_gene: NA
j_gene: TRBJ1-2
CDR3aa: CAVAGAHGGYTF

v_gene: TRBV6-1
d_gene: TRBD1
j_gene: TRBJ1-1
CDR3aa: CASRHTGDRNTEAFF

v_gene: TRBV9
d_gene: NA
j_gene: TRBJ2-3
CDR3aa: CASSTGIVVGTQYF

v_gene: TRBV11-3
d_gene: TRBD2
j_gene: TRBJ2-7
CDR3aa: CASSFSRTSSPYEQYF

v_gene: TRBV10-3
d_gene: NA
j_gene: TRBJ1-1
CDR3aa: CAIRPTESNTEAFF

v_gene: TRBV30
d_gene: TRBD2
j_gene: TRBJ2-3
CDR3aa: CAWSVLGGDTQYF

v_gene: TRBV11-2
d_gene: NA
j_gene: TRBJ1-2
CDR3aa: CASRRVGDFYGYTF

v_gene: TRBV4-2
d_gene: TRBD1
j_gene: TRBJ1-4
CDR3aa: CASSQETGSNEKLFF

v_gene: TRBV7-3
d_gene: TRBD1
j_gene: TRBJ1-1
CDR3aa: CASSVDRGRTEAFF

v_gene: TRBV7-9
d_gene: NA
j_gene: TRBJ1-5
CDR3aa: CASSPNPNQPQHF

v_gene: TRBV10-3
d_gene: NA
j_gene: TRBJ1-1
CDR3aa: CAISREIANTEAFF

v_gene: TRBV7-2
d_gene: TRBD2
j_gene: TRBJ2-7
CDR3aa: CASSRTSNEQYF

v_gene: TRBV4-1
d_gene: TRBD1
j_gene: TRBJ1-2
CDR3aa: CASSRRTGSYGYTF

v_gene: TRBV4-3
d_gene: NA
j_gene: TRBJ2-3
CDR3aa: CASSQVGGAGSTDTQYF

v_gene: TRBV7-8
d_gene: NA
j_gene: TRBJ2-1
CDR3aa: CASSLERTAKNNEQFF

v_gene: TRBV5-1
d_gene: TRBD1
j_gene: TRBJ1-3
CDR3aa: CASLPLGGQGVRSGNTIYF

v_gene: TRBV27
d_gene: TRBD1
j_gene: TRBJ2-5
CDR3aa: CASSSPRDSQETQYF

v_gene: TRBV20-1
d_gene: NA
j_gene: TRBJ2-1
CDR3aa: CSAKRPSVAGWVGEQFF

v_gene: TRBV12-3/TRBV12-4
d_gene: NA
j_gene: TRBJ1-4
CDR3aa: CASSPGAVSGNEKLFF

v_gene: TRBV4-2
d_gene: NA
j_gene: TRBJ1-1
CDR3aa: CASSQVKTGTEAFF

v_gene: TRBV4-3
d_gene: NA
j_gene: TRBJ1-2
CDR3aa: CASSPVRNPNYGYTF

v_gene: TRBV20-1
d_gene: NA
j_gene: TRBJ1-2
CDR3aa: CSPTGLNYGYTF

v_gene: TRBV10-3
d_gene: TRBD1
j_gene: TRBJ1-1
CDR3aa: CAISLTGGQNTEAFF

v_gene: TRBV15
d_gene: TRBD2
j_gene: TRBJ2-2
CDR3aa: CATSRDRGGTANTGELFF